The sequence of this T cell receptor beta chain was determined in a study of post-analysis software for immune sequencing data. Findings of the study overall: A significant reduction in normalized Chao1 diversity was observed in multiple sclerosis patients versus controls. By F measure, samples from a shared preparation batch strongly co-clustered. With TRBV5-6, TRBV5-1 and TRBV20-1 included, about five TRBV segments were more frequent in patients than in controls.

The CDR3 sequence is 13 residues long. Trimming removed 5 bases at V and 4 bases at J, with 11 bases between. Unique molecular identifiers featured in each of the TCR beta cDNA libraries. Once about 0.95 to 10 million T cells were used, hundreds of thousands of cDNA molecules resulted. TCRdb analysed the PCR reads with MiXCR anew, one entry per CDR3 protein. The sample yields around 770,000 distinct CDR3 sequences, around 46% seen once. Of note for this clonotype: Its matching antigen is unknown.

The sequencing input was blood. The chain uses TRBV12-3 or TRBV12-4 and TRBJ1-2; no reliable D call. This TCR came from a girl aged 10 to 17 with multiple sclerosis. CDR3 sequence: CASSRTPSYGYTF. DNA of the CDR3: TGTGCCAGCAGTCGGACCCCGAGCTATGGCTACACCTTC.